This T cell receptor (beta chain) appears in the sequencing data of a study of OX40 agonist ivuxolimab in advanced cancers. As for the study in general: The eligibility criteria allowed prior anti-PD-1, anti-PD-L1 or anti-CTLA-4 therapy, and about 40% had some.

Only in-frame clones appear in the TCRdb table, and some are missing; sequencing was by immunoSEQ multiplex PCR. The sample has around 63,000 clones; roughly 87% are singletons. In the case of this clone: No antigen is known for it. Other DNA sequences in the sample encode the same CDR3.

Findings and caveats of the study: Relative to CD4+ cells, CD8+ T cells on average had more expanded clones. At 0.1 to 3.0 mg/kg, CD4+ and CD8+ blood T cells expanded clonally by week 6.

The V gene lost 0 bases and the J gene lost 1 base, with 8 bases spanning the gap. This CDR3 has 15 amino acids. Germline V gene lookup returns CDR1 MNHEY and CDR2 SVGAGI. This TCR was recovered from an adult with an advanced solid tumor such as melanoma, head and neck, liver or kidney cancer. V usage is TRBV6-5 and J usage is TRBJ2-3; D may correspond to TRBD1 or TRBD2 (6 bases each). The sample in question was CD4+ or CD8+ T cells sorted from blood, obtained in a trial of the OX40 agonist ivuxolimab. DNA for the CDR3: TGTGCCAGCAGTTACTCGGGGGGCGGCACAGATACGCAGTATTTT. Amino acid sequence: CASSYSGGGTDTQYF.